Each of the 13 T cell receptor beta chains below was sequenced from the same sample in a study of blood T cell repertoires in COVID-19. Data came from immunoSEQ multiplex PCR; TCRdb stores just in-frame clones and leaves some out. This table holds roughly 70,000 clones, roughly 84% found once. The sequenced sample consisted of peripheral blood. These receptors were taken from a man aged 65 to 85 with active or convalescent COVID-19.

This clone was counted only a few times. The chain joins TRBV25-1 to TRBJ2-1; tentatively, D is TRBD1 (6 bases). CDR1 is MGHDK and CDR2 is SYGVNS in the germline V gene. V lost 4 bases and J 7 bases, leaving 11 bases between the germline ends. The CDR3 runs to 13 residues. CDR3 sequence reads: CASSVQGLNEQFF. DNA for the CDR3: TGTGCCAGCAGTGTTCAGGGGTTAAATGAGCAGTTCTTC.

V gene TRBV5-6 combines with J gene TRBJ2-7; 7 positions agree with TRBD2. V was clipped by 0 bases and J by 0 bases; unmatched bases: 6. The CDR3 totals 16 residues. CDR1 and CDR2 (germline): SGHDT, YYEEEE. The CDR3 region has the DNA TGTGCCAGCAGCTTGGTACGACTAGCCGGCTCCTACGAGCAGTACTTC. The encoded protein is CASSLVRLAGSYEQYF. Full variable domain (rest looked up from reference TRBV5-6 and TRBJ2-7): DAGVTQSPTHLIKTRGQQVTLRCSPKSGHDTVSWYQQALGQGPQFIFQYYEEEERQRGNFPDRFSGHQFPNYSSELNVNALLLGDSALYLCASSLVRLAGSYEQYFGPGTRLTVT.

This chain links TRBV28 with TRBJ1-1; 9 bases align to TRBD1. Germline CDR1 MDHEN, CDR2 SYDVKM. V shed 4 bases, J shed 10 bases, and the junction held 13 bases outside the gene matches. This CDR3 spans 15 amino acids. The CDR3 coding sequence is TGTGCCAGCAGTTCCGGGGACAGGGCGCTATTAGGAGCTTTCTTT. Translation gives CASSSGDRALLGAFF.

The chain combines TRBV11-2 with TRBJ2-2; D call uncertain. V was clipped by 2 bases and J by 6 bases, with 7 bases between them. This CDR3 contains 13 residues. Germline V CDR1 and CDR2: SGHAT, FQNNGV. The DNA of the CDR3 is TGTGCCAGCAGCTTATTACGAGCCGGGGAGCTGTTTTTT. Encoded protein: CASSLLRAGELFF.

The chain recombines TRBV19 with TRBJ2-7, with D possibly matching TRBD2 (5 bases). CDR3 length equals 20 residues. Trimming took 4 bases from V and 2 from J, leaving 30 bases between them. The germline gives CDR1 LNHDA, CDR2 SQIVND (reference sequence). In DNA form, the CDR3 reads TGTGCCAGTAGTAAGAGGCAGGTTTCCCCAGAGGGCGGAGCAACCTACGAGCAGTACTTC. Its protein product is CASSKRQVSPEGGATYEQYF. Full variable domain (missing parts from reference TRBV19 and TRBJ2-7): DGGITQSPKYLFRKEGQNVTLSCEQNLNHDAMYWYRQDPGQGLRLIYYSQIVNDFQKGDIAEGYSVSREKKESFPLTVTSAQKNPTAFYLCASSKRQVSPEGGATYEQYFGPGTRLTVT.

This chain links TRBV7-2 with TRBJ1-1; possibly TRBD1 for D (5 bases). CDR3 size: 15 residues. V was trimmed by 4 bases and J by 1 base, leaving 13 bases between them. Germline V gene lookup returns CDR1 SGHTA and CDR2 FQGNSA. The CDR3 sequence: CASSYRGNRNTEAFF. CDR3 DNA sequence: TGTGCCAGCAGCTATCGGGGGAATCGGAACACTGAAGCTTTCTTT.

The CDR3 DNA reads TGCGCCAGCAGCTTGTCAGGACAGGGGACCCATGAGCAGTTCTTC. This codes for CASSLSGQGTHEQFF. The chain links TRBV5-1 to TRBJ2-1; 9 bases match TRBD1. V trimming: 1 base; J trimming: 8 bases; junction bases outside the gene matches: 7. This CDR3 is 15 amino acids long. The germline CDR1 and CDR2 sequences are SGHRS and YFSETQ.

This chain connects TRBV15 to TRBJ2-7; 10 bases line up with TRBD1. CDR3 length: 15 residues. The trim removed 3 bases at V and 2 bases at J, leaving 4 bases unmatched. Germline values: CDR1 LNHNV, CDR2 YYDKDF (reference sequence). CDR3 DNA: TGTGCCACCAGCAGCCGGGACAGGGGCGCCTACGAGCAGTACTTC. This translates into CATSSRDRGAYEQYF.

The rearrangement uses TRBV18 and TRBJ2-3; TRBD2 aligns across 10 bases. Germline V gene data show CDR1 as KGHSH and CDR2 as LQKENI. Trimming removed 1 base from V and 4 bases from J; junction bases left unmatched: 11. The CDR3 contains 18 residues. The CDR3 DNA is TGTGCCAGCTCACCACTAGGAACTAGCGGGAACAGGGCAGATACGCAGTATTTT. Encoded protein: CASSPLGTSGNRADTQYF.

This clone has just a few counts. The chain has TRBV18 and TRBJ2-1, with unresolved D. CDR3 length: 11 amino acids. CDR1 is KGHSH and CDR2 is LQKENI in the germline V gene. V lost 8 bases and J lost 8, with 10 bases in between. The CDR3 protein is CASAEEYEQFF. The CDR3 region has the DNA TGTGCCAGCGCTGAGGAGTATGAGCAGTTCTTC.

This chain links TRBV5-5 with TRBJ2-4, with unresolved D. V lost 4 bases to trimming and J lost 6 bases, with 11 bases between them. This CDR3 is 13 amino acids long. Germline CDR1 is SGHKS and CDR2 is YYEKEE (reference sequence). The CDR3 DNA follows: TGTGCCAGCAGCCCGAGTGGTCTAAACATTCAGTACTTC. Amino acids: CASSPSGLNIQYF.

The chain couples TRBV7-6 to TRBJ2-1; 8 bases fit TRBD1. This CDR3 has 14 amino acids. With V trimmed by 5 bases and J by 8 bases, 8 bases remained unmatched. Germline V gives CDR1 SGHVS, CDR2 FNYEAQ. CDR3 protein: CASSPDRVNDEQFF. CDR3 coding DNA: TGTGCCAGCAGCCCGGACAGGGTGAACGATGAGCAGTTCTTC. The full variable domain, completed using reference TRBV7-6 and TRBJ2-1, is GAGVSQSPRYKVTKRGQDVALRCDPISGHVSLYWYRQALGQGPEFLTYFNYEAQQDKSGLPNDRFSAERPEGSISTLTIQRTEQRDSAMYRCASSPDRVNDEQFFGPGTRLTVL.

This chain joins TRBV19 and TRBJ1-5, with unresolved D. The length of the CDR3 is 15 residues. Deletions cut 6 bases from V and 1 base from J, with 13 bases between. The germline V gene encodes CDR1 LNHDA and CDR2 SQIVND (reference sequence). The CDR3 DNA reads TGTGCCAGTAGGACAAAAGGTTGGAGCAATCAGCCCCAGCATTTT. This gives the protein CASRTKGWSNQPQHF.